Listed here is a single T cell receptor beta chain. With 1 base removed from V and 3 bases from J, the gap between germline ends came to 15 bases. This CDR3 spans 15 amino acids. CDR1 and CDR2 (germline): GTSNPN, SVGIG (reference sequence). Authors' data handling: Researchers report that nucleated cell counts were estimated from reference gene primer amplification. Data came from immunoSEQ multiplex PCR; TCRdb stores just in-frame clones and leaves some out. Clone size and the V and J calls come from that table; the DNA yielded D and trimming. Among 100,000 or so clones listed, 80% to 90% were seen once. This sample is drawn from a study of blood T cell repertoires in COVID-19. Across the study: Donors in the United States, Italy and Spain gave samples during acute or convalescent COVID-19. Sample material is recorded as cDNA or gDNA derived from T cells, B-cell-depleted T cells, or PBMCs.

The genes are TRBV30 and TRBJ1-2, with TRBD1 as a possible D gene (5 bases). The sequencing input was peripheral blood. This TCR derives from a woman aged 25 to 39 with acute or convalescent COVID-19. The CDR3 DNA follows: TGTGCCTGGAGTGGCGGGGGGGGAACGGACTATGGCTACACCTTC. Its translation: CAWSGGGGTDYGYTF.